This TCR beta chain was retrieved from a study of post-analysis software for immune sequencing data. Study overall: The cohort encompassed relapsing-remitting, secondary progressive and progressive-relapsing multiple sclerosis disease courses. Study findings and constraints: People with multiple sclerosis had a significantly lower normalized Chao1 diversity than controls did. In patients, about 5 TRBV segments were more frequent than in controls, with TRBV5-6, TRBV5-1 and TRBV20-1 among them.

Unique molecular identifiers had been added to the TCR beta cDNA libraries. TCRdb used MiXCR to reprocess the PCR reads, holding one entry per CDR3 protein. The table includes under 650,000 distinct CDR3 sequences, about 40% detected once. This clonotype was counted only a few times. Its antigen remains unidentified. V dropped 4 bases and J dropped 9; count of bases not matched to a gene: 7. CDR1 and CDR2 (germline): DFQATT, SNEGSKA (reference sequence). The CDR3 runs to 13 residues. The clonotype comes from a girl aged 5-17 years with multiple sclerosis. J is TRBJ2-1 and V is TRBV20-1, with 9 positions matching TRBD2. Sequences were obtained from blood. The CDR3 protein is CSATLAGQSEQFF. The CDR3 DNA is TGCAGTGCTACCCTAGCGGGGCAGAGTGAGCAGTTCTTC.